This T cell receptor (beta chain) was documented in a study of cytomegalovirus exposure and HLA in healthy donors (dated by TCRdb to about 2017). The study in broad terms: According to an earlier analysis of 587 of the donors, about 170 million T cells yielded 117 million unique TCR beta sequences and roughly 280 Gb of sequence data. An early release that covered about 600 HLA-typed donors contained approximately 320 gigabases of sequencing data and tens of millions of unique TCR sequences. Among the roughly 410 genotyped donors, 81% belonged to the genetic ancestry cluster associated with self-reported Caucasian donors. The study aimed to test whether signatures of past pathogen exposure could be identified by cataloging public T cell receptors. Using immunosequencing, the study profiled T cell repertoires from around 670 subjects and related those repertoires to cytomegalovirus serostatus. Besides the first cohort of about 730 subjects, a separate validation cohort made up of roughly 120 different subjects was used. To predict cytomegalovirus infection status, the study combined high-throughput TCR immunosequencing, statistical association of individual TCRs with disease status, and machine learning. In a later analysis, previously published TCR beta repertoires from more than 500 donors were re-analyzed and high-resolution HLA genotyping was added so that TCR occurrence patterns could be studied. Rather than drawing on any new phenotypic data, the later analysis identified candidate immune exposures from TCR beta sequences and the way those sequences occurred across donors. To decide whether each TCR beta V gene segment behaved as functional or pseudogenic, an earlier analysis of some 600 of the donors relied on high-throughput TCR beta sequencing. Donor age, sex, ethnicity and CMV serostatus were compiled together with the repertoire data. A later genetic analysis used genome-wide SNP genotypes for about three fifths of the roughly 700 donors, treating that subset as a discovery cohort. Every discovery cohort repertoire had been produced on one sequencing platform. Class I and class II HLA loci were covered by the typing at four-digit resolution. Typing coverage varied by locus: roughly 629-640 donors for A, B, C, DRB1 and DQB1; approximately 520 for DQA1; about 570 for DPA1; approximately 490 for DPB1. Several DR-DQ haplotypes were handled as single units for association and clustering because linkage in the cohort was strong. On average, roughly 200,000 unique TCR beta nucleotide sequences were sequenced per donor among a few hundred genotyped donors of the cohort, with about 17% of those sequences being non-productive. Results the study describes overall, beyond this receptor: Over 15 rarely observed V segments, including chromosome 9 orphons, were excluded from the earlier analysis of about 610 of the donors because counts were too low. It was suggested by the authors that the approach could potentially be generalized to other disease states and immunological phenotypes. The study gave a list of 150 to 200 TCR beta chains associated with cytomegalovirus. A later analysis found that TCR association rates varied across HLA loci, with DRB1 alleles showing the most associated TCRs and HLA-C alleles the fewest. In both the original and validation cohorts, the classifier was reported to diagnose cytomegalovirus status with high specificity and sensitivity. According to a later genetic analysis, donors in an Asian-associated ancestry cluster had fewer N-insertions in productive TCRs than the approximately 630-donor mean. Roughly uniform sequencing depth across donors was assumed in presence/absence analyses, although this assumption may not hold. The cohort was sequenced for TCR beta chains only, and without alpha or paired-chain data the features that could be detected were limited. Most TCR sequences were observed very rarely across donors, whereas some public TCRs were present in many individuals. V-gene and J-gene trimming of TCR beta chains was associated with a missense DCLRE1C variant in a later genetic analysis, and the association was replicated in an independent cohort. A later analysis found that most CMV-associated TCR beta chains appeared HLA-restricted, with HLA associations seemingly driven largely by CMV exposure. A later analysis associated 16,951 TCR beta sequences with specific HLA alleles at a false discovery rate of 0.05. When HLA alleles, especially DR and DQ, strongly co-occurred, TCR associations were difficult to assign to individual alleles. A further reported finding was that TCR beta sequences accurately predicted the HLA-A and HLA-B alleles for most subjects in the first cohort. A cluster of highly shared sequence variants was judged likely to represent a technical artifact of the sequencing pipeline. Three of the identified cytomegalovirus-associated TCR beta chains were confirmed in vitro to be specific for cytomegalovirus antigens. Immune exposure information for the cohort was limited to CMV serostatus. Broadly in line with IMGT annotations, most TCR beta V segments showed up in productive rearrangements about 87% or about 30% of the time in an earlier analysis of under 700 of the donors. Compared with equally common non-associated chains, HLA-associated TCR beta chains in a later analysis were more clonally expanded and had lower generation probabilities. Because some donors lacked HLA typing at each locus, the association tests relied only on the typed subset. Correlated functional status among segregating V segments might be attributable to linkage disequilibrium, but an unknown experimental factor could not be ruled out. Some IMGT-functional V segments, including TRBV6-2 and TRBV6-3, could not be distinguished by the 87-base-pair reads and were therefore excluded. A later analysis reported that several top co-occurrence clusters appeared linked to parvovirus B19, influenza, CMV and Epstein-Barr virus.

The library was obtained by the immunoSEQ multiplex PCR assay. A mixture of 60 forward primers for TCR Vbeta segments and 13 reverse primers for TCR Jbeta segments was used in the multiplex PCR. The CDR3 region of rearranged TCR beta genes was amplified from genomic DNA with a multiplex PCR assay. The Illumina HiSeq System was used to sequence the amplified TCR beta libraries as 87-base-pair reads. On the study's bioinformatics: A later analysis tallied 75 million to 85 million unique TCR beta chains across the 600 to 700 repertoires, and some 10 million of those chains were shared by two or more donors. A nearest-neighbor algorithm error-corrected the raw reads and collapsed the reads into unique sequences, merging closely related sequences to remove PCR and sequencing errors. To assign V, D and J gene segments, CDR3 sequences were aligned to IMGT reference sequences. For a sequence to be retained, at least a six-nucleotide match to both a V gene segment and a J gene segment was required. A rearrangement was called productive if the CDR3 had no stop codons and remained in frame with V and J, and every other rearrangement was called non-productive. CDR3 was defined by IMGT convention, running from the second conserved V-encoded cysteine to the conserved J-encoded phenylalanine. Sequences without an unambiguous match to a single V gene segment were excluded from the earlier analysis of almost 600 of the donors. An earlier analysis of approximately 590 of the donors called V segments functional above 56.7% productive rearrangements and segregating when the between-donor standard deviation exceeded 5%. A statistical classification framework was built to diagnose cytomegalovirus status from the catalog of TCR beta chain sequences. In a later analysis, TCR nucleotide sequences were compared against IMGT/GENE-DB human TR gene sequences so that V and J genes could be assigned. In a later analysis, CDR3 sequences and most-parsimonious VDJ recombination scenarios were assigned using the TCRdist pipeline. In a later analysis, each TCR beta chain was defined by its CDR3 amino acid sequence together with its V-gene family, and reads without a unique V-gene family were excluded. In a later analysis, 450 to 600 highly shared, low-generation-probability nucleotide sequences were removed to address suspected cross-contamination and a sequencing artifact. A later analysis calculated a clonal expansion index for each public chain from normalized within-repertoire ranks of inferred template counts. In a later analysis, generation probabilities were computed using a VDJ recombination model fitted to out-of-frame rearrangements, and the results were checked against IGoR. In a later analysis, TCR-TCR, TCR-HLA and TCR-CMV co-occurrence was scored with hypergeometric tests, and a repertoire-size bias correction was applied to TCR pairs. To estimate false discovery rates, a later analysis permuted the HLA or CMV assignments 20 times. A later analysis grouped co-occurring TCRs with DBSCAN, adding TCRdist sequence similarity when clustering within HLA-allele-positive subsets. Co-occurrence clustering excluded repertoires with fewer than 30,000 or more than 120,000 public chains, plus five with anomalous nucleotide sharing. TCRdb holds this immuneACCESS table with in-frame rearrangements only. Some clones are missing; in checked studies, unresolved V genes explain under half, and the rest has no known cause. V and J calls and clone size are as listed in that table; D and trimming were resolved from the DNA. Recorded for this sample are 100,000 to 150,000 clones; around 86% of them occurred a single time. The ten largest clones take up roughly 8% of the sample.

The CDR3 holds 14 amino acids from the cysteine to the phenylalanine. Only the CDR3 DNA stays, 42 bases, in frame from base 1. Here V drops 0 bases and J drops 7 bases, and the junction holds 4 bases not matched to any gene. CDR1 is given as SGHVS and CDR2 as FQNEAQ, both from the germline V gene. In total, approximately 700 healthy bone marrow donors made up the cohort. At the time of sampling, all cohort members were nominally healthy, though unrecorded immune exposures were likely present. The donor tested CMV seropositive and was one of the 289 seropositive cohort members. Every donor gave a peripheral blood sample, and the peripheral blood mononuclear cells from that sample were used for TCR beta sequencing. Genomic DNA was extracted from the blood cell samples with the Qiagen DNeasy Blood Extraction Kit. Concerning this clone: What antigen it recognizes has not been identified. No much larger clonotype is one base removed from it; base qualities were not supplied.

This receptor was taken from a woman in her forties or fifties in good health and CMV-seropositive. Here the chain combines TRBV7-8 and TRBJ2-7, with 9 bases matching TRBD1. Sequencing used PBMCs. The nucleotide sequence reads TGTGCCAGCAGCTTAGCCGGACAGGGGAGGGAGCAGTACTTC. The translation is CASSLAGQGREQYF.